This TCR beta chain emerged from a study of control samples from healthy donors and cancer patients. V shed 3 bases and J shed 1 base, with 11 bases lying between them. From germline, CDR1 is KGHDR and CDR2 SFDVKD. The length of the CDR3 is 15 residues. Measured with immunoSEQ multiplex PCR; TCRdb has only the in-frame clones, and not every one. The repertoire holds 100,000 to 110,000 clones, with more than 75% as singletons. The TCR originated in a woman between 45 and 65 years old in good health. Sequences were obtained from blood. The J gene is TRBJ1-1, the V gene TRBV24-1, with no clear D. CDR3 in amino acids: CATSDGVRGNTEAFF. As DNA, the CDR3 is TGTGCCACCAGTGATGGAGTGCGGGGGAACACTGAAGCTTTCTTT.